This T cell receptor (beta chain) stems from a study of shared clonotypes between healthy human individuals. The CDR3 consists of 16 residues. Trimming took 0 bases from V and 7 from J; bases not matched to a gene: 8. Germline loops: CDR1 SGHRS, CDR2 YFSETQ. Notes on the study in general: Relative to their counterparts shared across all four donors, non-shared clonotypes exhibited diminished generation probabilities. Naive CD4 clonotypes overlapped across a few donors at about 5%.

This clone was counted many times. Its target is unknown. This sample includes further DNA sequences coding for the same CDR3. The method was immunoSEQ multiplex PCR; TCRdb's version includes in-frame clones alone and lacks a portion of them. This sample has about 690,000 clones, with 80% to 95% found just once. Sequencing was performed on memory CD8+ T cells from PBMCs. Subset described: CD45RO+ cells pooled with CCR7-negative TemRA cells. The TCR comes from a man between 18 and 35 years old in good health. Some clones in this sample may be carry-over from other donors' samples. The rearrangement uses TRBV5-1 and TRBJ2-1; 9 bases line up with TRBD2. CDR3 sequence (DNA): TGCGCCAGCAGCTTGGAATGGCTAGCGGGGACGAATGAGCAGTTCTTC. Translated, it gives CASSLEWLAGTNEQFF.